This TCR beta chain was found in a study of T cell repertoires in cytomegalovirus infection. Study in general: CMV infection and matching HLA type were both indicated by public TCR beta signatures. Study findings and constraints: Pooled public TCR beta family frequency picked out CMV carriers with the relevant HLA. What dominated the ex vivo response were HLA-C-restricted CMV-specific TCR beta clonotypes.

TCRdb analysed the reads with MiXCR anew, one entry per CDR3 protein. The data contain approximately 700,000 distinct CDR3 sequences, 35% of them singletons. To note about this clonotype: Its antigen is not identified.

The V gene's germline CDR1 is SGHTA and CDR2 FQGNSA. This CDR3 has 19 amino acids. Trimming left V 5 bases short and J 7 bases short, with 30 bases between. The source of this sequence is a human donor in good health (CMV status not recorded). Some clones in this sample may be carry-over from other donors' samples. This sequence joins TRBV7-2 and TRBJ2-1, with D perhaps matching TRBD2 (10 bases). The sequenced material came from PBMCs. This CDR3 reads CASSPGTGNLAGAGNEQFF. The CDR3 region has the DNA TGTGCCAGCAGCCCAGGGACAGGGAACCTAGCGGGAGCGGGAAATGAGCAGTTCTTC.